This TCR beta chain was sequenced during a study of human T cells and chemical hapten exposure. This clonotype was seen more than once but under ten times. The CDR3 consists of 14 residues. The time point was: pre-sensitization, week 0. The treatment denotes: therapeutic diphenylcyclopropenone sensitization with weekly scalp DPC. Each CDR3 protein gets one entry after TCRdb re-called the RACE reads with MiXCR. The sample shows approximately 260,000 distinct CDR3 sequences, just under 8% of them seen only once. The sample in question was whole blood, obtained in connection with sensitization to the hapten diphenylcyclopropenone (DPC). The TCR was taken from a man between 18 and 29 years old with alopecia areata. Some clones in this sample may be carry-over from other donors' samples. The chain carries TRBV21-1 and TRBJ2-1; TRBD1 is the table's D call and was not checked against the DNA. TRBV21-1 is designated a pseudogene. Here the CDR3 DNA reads TGTGCCAGCAGCCCCCCCCGGGCCTACAATGAGCAGTTCTTC. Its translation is CASSPPRAYNEQFF.